This T cell receptor (beta chain) was recovered during a study of blood T cell repertoires in COVID-19. The wider study: Collection of acute and convalescent COVID-19 samples took place in the United States, Italy and Spain. PBMCs, B-cell-depleted T cells, or T cells were the source of the cDNA or gDNA that made up the material.

V dropped 0 bases and J dropped 7; count of bases not matched to a gene: 9. Germline V lookup: CDR1 SGHRS, CDR2 YFSETQ. This CDR3 comprises 16 residues. In the authors' methods: Estimation of nucleated cell counts relied on the amplification of reference gene primers. The method was immunoSEQ multiplex PCR; TCRdb's version includes in-frame clones alone and lacks a portion of them. That table is the source of V, J and clone size, and D and trimming were worked out from the DNA. The table has fewer than 300,000 clones, approximately 84% seen once. This clonotype was obtained from a person aged 70 to 79 with COVID-19, enrolled during active disease. The source material was peripheral blood. This sequence joins TRBV5-1 and TRBJ1-4, with 7 bases lining up with TRBD1. The CDR3 DNA reads TGCGCCAGCAGCTTGGATACAGGGGCCTTAGGTGAAAAACTGTTTTTT. It yields the protein CASSLDTGALGEKLFF.